The clone carrying this T cell receptor (beta chain) came up once. The sample comes from a study of blood T cell repertoires in COVID-19. Study overall: Acute-phase and convalescent COVID-19 samples originated in the United States, Italy and Spain.

Participants were aged roughly 18 to 90 years from roughly 25 US areas. Participants were placed into cohorts based on the clinical history they reported. Authors' processing steps: Researchers report that nucleated cell counts were estimated from reference gene primer amplification. The protocol was immunoSEQ multiplex PCR, while the TCRdb copy is restricted to in-frame clones and leaves out a portion. The D gene and trimming were derived from the DNA, and the V and J assignments and clone size from that table. This sample carries about 200,000 clones, over 85% of them seen once, and the ten largest clones take roughly 4%. Germline CDR1 reads SGHVS; CDR2 reads FNYEAQ. CDR3 length: 14 residues. V lost 4 bases, J lost 6 bases, and 9 bases stayed unmatched.

This sequence originates from a woman in her twenties or thirties with acute COVID-19. Material for sequencing was PBMCs or T cells enriched from blood (not recorded which). The V and J genes are TRBV7-6 and TRBJ2-7, with 7 bases that match TRBD1. CDR3 in amino acids: CASSSRQGTGEQYF. The CDR3 nucleotides are TGTGCCAGCAGCTCAAGACAGGGAACTGGCGAGCAGTACTTC.